This T cell receptor (beta chain) is from a study of shared clonotypes between healthy human individuals. Profiling relied on immunoSEQ multiplex PCR, and the TCRdb table lists in-frame clones only, not all of them. This sample has some 1,100,000 clones, with around 78% found just once. Whole-study findings and limits: Larger estimated richness was generally recorded for naive subsets relative to memory subsets. Blood was the only sampled material, and tissue repertoires likely differ.

The ends were cut back, 0 bases at V and 6 bases at J, with 9 bases in the middle. From germline, CDR1 is SGHRS and CDR2 YFSETQ. The CDR3 runs to 14 residues. This clone has more than one count but fewer than ten. Its target is not known. Sample: memory CD4+ T cells from PBMCs. Subset noted: CD45RA-negative fraction. The chain employs TRBV5-1 and TRBJ1-4; D not certain. The sequence came from a man younger than 35 in good health. Some clones in this sample may be carry-over from other donors' samples. CDR3 region: CASSLEGSYEKLFF. As DNA, the CDR3 is TGCGCCAGCAGCTTGGAAGGTTCTTATGAAAAACTGTTTTTT.